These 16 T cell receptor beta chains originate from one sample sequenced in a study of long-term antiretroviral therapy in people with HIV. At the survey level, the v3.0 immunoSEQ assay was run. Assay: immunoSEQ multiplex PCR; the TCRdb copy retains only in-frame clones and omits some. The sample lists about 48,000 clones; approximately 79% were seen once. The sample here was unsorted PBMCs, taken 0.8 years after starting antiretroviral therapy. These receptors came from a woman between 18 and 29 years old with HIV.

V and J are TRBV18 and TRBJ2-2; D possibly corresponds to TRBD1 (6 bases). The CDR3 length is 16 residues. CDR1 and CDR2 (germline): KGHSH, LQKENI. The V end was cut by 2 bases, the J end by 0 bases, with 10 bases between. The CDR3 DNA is TGTGCCAGCTCACCAGACAGGTTACCGAACACCGGGGAGCTGTTTTTT. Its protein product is CASSPDRLPNTGELFF. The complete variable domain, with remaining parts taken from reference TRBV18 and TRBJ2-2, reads NAGVMQNPRHLVRRRGQEARLRCSPMKGHSHVYWYRQLPEEGLKFMVYLQKENIIDESGMPKERFSAEFPKEGPSILRIQQVVRGDSAAYFCASSPDRLPNTGELFFGEGSRLTVL.

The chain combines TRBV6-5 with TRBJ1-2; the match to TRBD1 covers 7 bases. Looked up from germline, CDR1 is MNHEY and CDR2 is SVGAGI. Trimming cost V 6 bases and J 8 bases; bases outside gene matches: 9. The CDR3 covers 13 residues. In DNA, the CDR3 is TGTGCCAGCAGGCAATCACCGGGACAGGGCTACACCTTC. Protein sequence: CASRQSPGQGYTF.

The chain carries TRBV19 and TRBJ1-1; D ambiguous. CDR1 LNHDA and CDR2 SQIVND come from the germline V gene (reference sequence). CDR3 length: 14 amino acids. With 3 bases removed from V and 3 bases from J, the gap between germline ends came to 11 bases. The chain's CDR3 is CASSILGGDTEAFF. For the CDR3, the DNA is TGTGCCAGTAGTATTTTAGGTGGGGACACTGAAGCTTTCTTT.

The CDR3 loop is CASSEGSEGYTF. The CDR3 DNA reads as TGTGCCAGCAGCGAGGGTTCGGAAGGCTACACCTTC. The chain uses TRBV28 and TRBJ1-2; no definite D call. In germline, CDR1 is MDHEN, CDR2 SYDVKM. Trimming left V 6 bases short and J 8 bases short, with 13 bases between. The CDR3 loop spans 12 amino acids.

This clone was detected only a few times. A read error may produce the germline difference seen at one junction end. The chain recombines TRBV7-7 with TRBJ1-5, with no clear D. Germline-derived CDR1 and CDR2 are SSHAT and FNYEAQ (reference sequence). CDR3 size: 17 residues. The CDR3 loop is CASSLPLWSPRNQPQHF. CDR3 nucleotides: TGTGCTAGCAGCTTACCTCTCTGGTCTCCGCGCAATCAGCCCCAGCATTTT.

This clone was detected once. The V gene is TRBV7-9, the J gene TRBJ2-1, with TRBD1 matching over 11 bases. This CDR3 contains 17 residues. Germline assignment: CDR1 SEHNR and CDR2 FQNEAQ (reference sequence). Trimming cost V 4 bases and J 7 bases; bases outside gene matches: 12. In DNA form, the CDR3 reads TGTGCCAGCAGCTCGATCCCGGGACAGGGGGTGCGAAATGAGCAGTTCTTC. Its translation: CASSSIPGQGVRNEQFF. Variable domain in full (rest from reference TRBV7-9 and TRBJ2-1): DTGVSQNPRHKITKRGQNVTFRCDPISEHNRLYWYRQTLGQGPEFLTYFQNEAQLEKSRLLSDRFSAERPKGSFSTLEIQRTEQGDSAMYLCASSSIPGQGVRNEQFFGPGTRLTVL.

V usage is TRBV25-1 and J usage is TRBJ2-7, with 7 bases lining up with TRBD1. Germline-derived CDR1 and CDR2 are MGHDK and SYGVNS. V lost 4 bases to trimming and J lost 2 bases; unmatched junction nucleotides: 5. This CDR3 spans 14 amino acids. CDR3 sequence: CASSAGQSTYEQYF. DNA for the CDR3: TGTGCCAGCAGTGCGGGACAGTCCACCTACGAGCAGTACTTC.

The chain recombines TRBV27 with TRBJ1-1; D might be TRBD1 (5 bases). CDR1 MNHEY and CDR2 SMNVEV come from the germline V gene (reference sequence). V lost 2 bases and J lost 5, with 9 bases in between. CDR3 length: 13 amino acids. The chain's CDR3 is CASSLGGWTEAFF. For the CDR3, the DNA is TGTGCCAGCAGTTTAGGGGGGTGGACTGAAGCTTTCTTT.

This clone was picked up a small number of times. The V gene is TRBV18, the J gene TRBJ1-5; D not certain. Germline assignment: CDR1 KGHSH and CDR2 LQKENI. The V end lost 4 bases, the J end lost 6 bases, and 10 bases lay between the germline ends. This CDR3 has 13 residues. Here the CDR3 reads CASSQGEAQPQHF. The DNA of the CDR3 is TGTGCCAGCTCACAGGGAGAGGCTCAGCCCCAGCATTTT.

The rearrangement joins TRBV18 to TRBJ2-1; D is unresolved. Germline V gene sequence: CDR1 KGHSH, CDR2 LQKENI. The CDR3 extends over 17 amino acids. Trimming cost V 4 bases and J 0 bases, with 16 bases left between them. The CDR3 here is CASSRFTAGSSYNEQFF. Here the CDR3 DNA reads TGTGCCAGCTCACGTTTTACGGCCGGAAGCTCCTACAATGAGCAGTTCTTC.

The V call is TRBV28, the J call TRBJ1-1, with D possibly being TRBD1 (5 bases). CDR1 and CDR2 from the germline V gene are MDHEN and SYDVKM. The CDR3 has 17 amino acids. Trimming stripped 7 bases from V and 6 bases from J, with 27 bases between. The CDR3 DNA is TGTGCCAGCAACATTCTGGGGGAGACGGCGGAGAGGGCTGAAGCTTTCTTT. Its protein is CASNILGETAERAEAFF.

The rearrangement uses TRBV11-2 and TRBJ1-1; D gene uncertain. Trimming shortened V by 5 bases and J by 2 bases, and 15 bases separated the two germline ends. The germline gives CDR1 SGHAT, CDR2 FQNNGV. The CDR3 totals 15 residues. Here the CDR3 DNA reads TGTGCCAGCAGCGACTCCTACCTCAGAAACACTGAAGCTTTCTTT. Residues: CASSDSYLRNTEAFF.

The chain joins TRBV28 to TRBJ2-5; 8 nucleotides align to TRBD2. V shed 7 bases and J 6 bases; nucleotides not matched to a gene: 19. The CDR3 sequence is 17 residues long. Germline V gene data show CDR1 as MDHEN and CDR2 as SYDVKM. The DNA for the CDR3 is TGTGCCAGCACTCCCTTCCCCCAGCGGGAGCCCTTGCAGACCCAGTACTTC. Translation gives CASTPFPQREPLQTQYF.

The CDR3 nucleotides read TGCGCCAGCAGCTCCCGGACTAGCGGGAGCGGGGAGACCCAGTACTTC. Encoded protein: CASSSRTSGSGETQYF. This chain links TRBV5-1 with TRBJ2-5; the match to TRBD2 covers 13 bases. Germline V gene lookup returns CDR1 SGHRS and CDR2 YFSETQ. This CDR3 region has 16 residues. With 3 bases clipped from V and 5 bases from J, the junction kept 7 bases outside the gene matches.

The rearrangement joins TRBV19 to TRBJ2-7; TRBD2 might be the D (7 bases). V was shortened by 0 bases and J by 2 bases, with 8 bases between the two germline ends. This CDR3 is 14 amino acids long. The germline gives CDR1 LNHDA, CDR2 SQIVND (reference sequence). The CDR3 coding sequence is TGTGCCAGTAGTATAGAAGGGGGGGCCTACGAGCAGTACTTC. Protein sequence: CASSIEGGAYEQYF.

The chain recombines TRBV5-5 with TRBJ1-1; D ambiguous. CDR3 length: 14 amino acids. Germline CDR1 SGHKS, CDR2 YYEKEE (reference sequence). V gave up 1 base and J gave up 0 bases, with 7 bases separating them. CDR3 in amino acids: CASSLMGMNTEAFF. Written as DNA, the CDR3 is TGTGCCAGCAGCTTGATGGGAATGAACACTGAAGCTTTCTTT.